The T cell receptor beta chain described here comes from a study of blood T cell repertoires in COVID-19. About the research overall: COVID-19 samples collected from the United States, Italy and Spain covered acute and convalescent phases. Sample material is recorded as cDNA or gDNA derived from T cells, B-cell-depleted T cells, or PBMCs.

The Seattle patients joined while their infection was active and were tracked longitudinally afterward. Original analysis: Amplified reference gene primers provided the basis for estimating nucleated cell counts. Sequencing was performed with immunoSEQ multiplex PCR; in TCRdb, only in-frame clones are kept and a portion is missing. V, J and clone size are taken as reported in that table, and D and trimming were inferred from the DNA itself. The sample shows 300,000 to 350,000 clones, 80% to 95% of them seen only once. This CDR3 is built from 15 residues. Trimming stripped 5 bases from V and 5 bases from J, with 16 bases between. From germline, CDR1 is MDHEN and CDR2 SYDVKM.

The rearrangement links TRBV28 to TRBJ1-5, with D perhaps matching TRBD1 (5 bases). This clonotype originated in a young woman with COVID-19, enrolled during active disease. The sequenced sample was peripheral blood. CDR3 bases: TGTGCCAGCAGTCCTCCCCCGTCAGGGTATCAGCCCCAGCATTTT. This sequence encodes CASSPPPSGYQPQHF. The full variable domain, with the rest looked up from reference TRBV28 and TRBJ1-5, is DVKVTQSSRYLVKRTGEKVFLECVQDMDHENMFWYRQDPGLGLRLIYFSYDVKMKEKGDIPEGYSVSREKKERFSLILESASTNQTSMYLCASSPPPSGYQPQHFGDGTRLSIL.